This entry lists 12 T cell receptor beta chains sequenced from one sample in a study of Ad26.COV2.S vaccination and SARS-CoV-2 variants. Method: immunoSEQ multiplex PCR; TCRdb's copy keeps in-frame clones and lacks some. The data show under 150,000 clones, 86% seen once. The sample in question was peripheral blood, obtained after recovery from COVID-19. These receptors were collected from a human donor who had recovered from COVID-19.

This chain links TRBV11-3 with TRBJ2-7, with TRBD1 identical over 12 bases. The CDR3 covers 14 residues. With V trimmed by 6 bases and J by 6 bases, 6 bases remained unmatched. The germline V gene encodes CDR1 SGHNT and CDR2 YENEEA. CDR3 amino acids: CASSSGTGGAEQYF. Written as DNA, the CDR3 is TGTGCCAGCAGTTCCGGGACAGGGGGCGCCGAGCAGTACTTC.

The genes are TRBV10-3 and TRBJ1-1, with TRBD1 as a possible D gene (5 bases). CDR1 ENHRY and CDR2 SYGVKD come from the germline V gene. The ends were cut back, 0 bases at V and 6 bases at J, with 8 bases in the middle. The CDR3 contains 13 residues. The CDR3 nucleotides are TGTGCCATCAGTGAGTCTTGGGGGGCTGAAGCTTTCTTT. This codes for CAISESWGAEAFF.

J is TRBJ1-5 and V is TRBV6-2 or TRBV6-3; D is uncertain. The CDR3 runs to 15 residues. Trimming took off 6 bases at V and 0 bases at J, with 12 bases between the two ends. The germline CDR1 and CDR2 sequences are MNHEY and SVGEGT. CDR3 nucleotide sequence: TGTGCCAGCAGCCAAGGACGATTTAGCAATCAGCCCCAGCATTTT. It yields the protein CASSQGRFSNQPQHF.

CDR3 DNA: TGTGCCAGCAGCCATTTTATTGGGGAGCAGTTCTTC. This encodes CASSHFIGEQFF. The gene calls are TRBV7-2 and TRBJ2-1; D is ambiguous. V was pared by 5 bases and J by 10 bases, with 12 bases between. The CDR3 is 12 residues long. Germline CDR1 SGHTA, CDR2 FQGNSA.

The gene calls are TRBV10-3 and TRBJ2-1, with a weak D call TRBD2 (6 bases). V dropped 4 bases and J dropped 8 bases, with 6 bases sitting between them. The germline gives CDR1 ENHRY, CDR2 SYGVKD. This CDR3 is built from 11 residues. CDR3 nucleotides: TGTGCCATCAGTGGGGAGGATGAGCAGTTCTTC. It encodes CAISGEDEQFF.

The genes are TRBV24-1 and TRBJ2-2, with 10 positions matching TRBD1. Losses at the gene ends were 1 base for V and 4 bases for J; bases not matched to a gene: 5. Germline V gene data show CDR1 as KGHDR and CDR2 as SFDVKD. This CDR3 comprises 17 residues. The CDR3 nucleotides are TGTGCCACCAGTGATTTCTCAGGGACAGGGGCCACCGGGGAGCTGTTTTTT. It translates to CATSDFSGTGATGELFF.

V is TRBV4-1 and J is TRBJ1-3; tentative D call: TRBD1 (5 bases). With 7 bases removed from V and 4 bases from J, the gap between germline ends came to 32 bases. Per germline, CDR1 MGHRA and CDR2 YSYEKL. The CDR3 is 20 residues long. The CDR3 nucleotides read TGCGCCAGCACCTTGAAGATCCGTGGGGGAGGCTCTCCTGGGGGAAACACCATATATTTT. This codes for CASTLKIRGGGSPGGNTIYF.

This clone was observed a single time. The CDR3 DNA reads TGTGCCAGCAGCCAGGGGGCCGGGTACACTGAAGCTTTCTTT. This gives the protein CASSQGAGYTEAFF. The chain recombines TRBV11-2 with TRBJ1-1; TRBD1 aligns across 8 bases. The CDR3 contains 14 residues. CDR1 is SGHAT, CDR2 FQNNGV, per germline. V dropped 5 bases and J dropped 3; count of bases not matched to a gene: 5.

V is TRBV2 and J is TRBJ2-6, with unresolved D. Trimming removed 5 bases from V and 0 bases from J, with 5 bases in between. CDR1 and CDR2 from the germline V gene are SNHLY and FYNNEI. The CDR3 runs to 14 residues. The CDR3 region has the DNA TGTGCCAGCAGTTATTACTCTGGGGCCAACGTCCTGACTTTC. Amino acid sequence: CASSYYSGANVLTF.

The gene calls are TRBV29-1 and TRBJ2-5; a possible D gene is TRBD2 (6 bases). V dropped 7 bases and J dropped 2 bases, with 14 bases sitting between them. The CDR3 is 13 residues long. Germline-derived CDR1 and CDR2 are SQVTM and ANQGSEA. CDR3 sequence: CSAGRGQQETQYF. In nucleotides, the CDR3 is TGCAGCGCTGGGCGGGGTCAGCAAGAGACCCAGTACTTC.

The gene calls are TRBV6-6 and TRBJ2-5; a weak D match, TRBD2 (5 bases). The length of the CDR3 is 16 residues. Germline loops: CDR1 MNHNY, CDR2 SVGAGI (reference sequence). Trimming took off 6 bases at V and 1 base at J, with 18 bases between the two ends. The CDR3 DNA is TGTGCCAGCAGCGTCCGGGATTCTCTCCGCCAAGAGACCCAGTACTTC. Translating gives CASSVRDSLRQETQYF.

This clone occurred a few times. The chain has TRBV28 and TRBJ2-7, with TRBD2 matching over 13 bases. This CDR3 has 16 amino acids. Germline CDR1 MDHEN, CDR2 SYDVKM. Trimming took 8 bases from V and 6 from J; bases not matched to a gene: 13. The CDR3 is CASAPTSGGPAAEQYF. In DNA form, the CDR3 reads TGTGCCAGCGCCCCGACTAGCGGGGGGCCAGCGGCCGAGCAGTACTTC. Full variable domain (remainder filled in from reference TRBV28 and TRBJ2-7): DVKVTQSSRYLVKRTGEKVFLECVQDMDHENMFWYRQDPGLGLRLIYFSYDVKMKEKGDIPEGYSVSREKKERFSLILESASTNQTSMYLCASAPTSGGPAAEQYFGPGTRLTVT.